This entry lists 18 T cell receptor beta chains sequenced from one sample in a study of CD8+CD57+ T cells in acquired aplastic anemia. TCR beta VDJ combinations and CDR3 sequences were profiled from genomic DNA. MiXCR was run by TCRdb on the reads, yielding one entry per CDR3 protein. The table has under 200,000 distinct CDR3 sequences, around half seen once. Sequencing involved patients with CD8+CD57+ cell expansion previously shown by flow cytometry. The sequenced sample consisted of sorted CD4+, CD8+, or CD8+CD57+ T cells (not recorded which) from PBMCs. These receptors came from a human donor with aplastic anemia.

This clonotype was seen repeatedly, ten times or more. This chain links TRBV10-3 with TRBJ2-5; TRBD1 or TRBD2 may be the D gene (6 bases each). The ends were cut back, 10 bases at V and 4 bases at J, with 19 bases in the middle. The CDR3 consists of 14 residues. CDR1 and CDR2 (germline): ENHRY, SYGVKD. The CDR3 DNA follows: TGTGCCAACACTCCGGGGGCCCCTCCAGAGACCCAGTACTTC. Its translation is CANTPGAPPETQYF.

This clonotype was counted many times. The V and J genes are TRBV7-2 and TRBJ2-7; 10 bases map to TRBD2. The junction had 4 bases not matched to a gene; V was cut back by 5 bases and J by 3 bases. Germline-derived CDR1 and CDR2 are SGHTA and FQGNSA. This CDR3 region has 14 residues. The CDR3 nucleotides read TGTGCCAGCAGCACGGGACTAGCGAACTACGAGCAGTACTTC. Translated: CASSTGLANYEQYF.

A single count supports this clonotype. A read error may produce the germline difference seen at one junction end. The V and J genes are TRBV19 and TRBJ2-3; D possibly matches TRBD1 or TRBD2 (6 bases each). This CDR3 comprises 15 residues. Germline V lookup: CDR1 LNHDA, CDR2 SQIVND (reference sequence). For the CDR3, the DNA is TGTGCCAGCAGTAGGGGGGCGTCTGGCACAGATACGCAGTATTTT. It yields the protein CASSRGASGTDTQYF.

CDR3 sequence: CASSIAGGTGYTF. The CDR3, as DNA: TGTGCCAGTAGTATAGCAGGGGGAACTGGCTACACCTTC. The chain is built from TRBV19 and TRBJ1-2; TRBD1 matches at 7 bases. Germline-derived CDR1 and CDR2 are LNHDA and SQIVND (reference sequence). The CDR3 runs 13 residues. The V and J ends lost 1 base and 7 bases, in that order; junction bases with no gene match: 3.

The chain employs TRBV7-3 and TRBJ2-5; no reliable D call. With 4 bases removed from V and 2 bases from J, the gap between germline ends came to 11 bases. CDR1 and CDR2 (germline): SGHTA, FQGTGA. This CDR3 is built from 14 residues. CDR3 sequence reads: CASSYLGNQETQYF. The CDR3 DNA reads TGTGCCAGCAGCTATTTAGGGAATCAAGAGACCCAGTACTTC.

At least ten counts were recorded for this clonotype. J is TRBJ1-5 and V is TRBV7-2; D is ambiguous. The germline V gene has CDR1 SGHTA and CDR2 FQGNSA. V was cut by 4 bases and J by 0 bases, with 10 bases left in between. The CDR3 is 15 amino acids. The chain's CDR3 is CASSSYRDSNQPQHF. Written as DNA, the CDR3 is TGTGCCAGCAGCTCATACAGAGATAGCAATCAGCCCCAGCATTTT. Full variable domain (outside the CDR3, taken from reference TRBV7-2 and TRBJ1-5): GAGVSQSPSNKVTEKGKDVELRCDPISGHTALYWYRQSLGQGLEFLIYFQGNSAPDKSGLPSDRFSAERTGGSVSTLTIQRTQQEDSAVYLCASSSYRDSNQPQHFGDGTRLSIL.

The CDR3 protein is CATGPLSTDTQYF. The DNA for the CDR3 is TGTGCCACCGGGCCCCTGAGCACAGATACGCAGTATTTT. This chain joins TRBV15 and TRBJ2-3; D unresolved. Trimming stripped 8 bases from V and 0 bases from J, with 9 bases between. CDR1 is LNHNV and CDR2 is YYDKDF in the germline V gene (reference sequence). The CDR3 covers 13 residues.

This clonotype has a count of ten or more. This rearrangement joins TRBV12-3 or TRBV12-4 to TRBJ2-2; no clear D. This CDR3 contains 13 residues. V lost 7 bases and J 4 bases, leaving 10 bases between the germline ends. The CDR3 nucleotides read TGTGCCAGCACCGCCGGGTTCACCGGGGAGCTGTTTTTT. This gives the protein CASTAGFTGELFF.

CDR3 nucleotides: TGCAGTGCTAGATACGTGAGCTCCTACGAGCAGTACTTC. Its protein product is CSARYVSSYEQYF. The chain uses TRBV20-1 and TRBJ2-7, with D unresolved. The length of the CDR3 is 13 residues. V was cut by 2 bases and J by 0 bases, with 8 bases left in between. Germline CDR1 is DFQATT and CDR2 is SNEGSKA (reference sequence).

The chain has TRBV10-3 and TRBJ2-1; D remains unclear. CDR3 length equals 13 residues. V shed 8 bases and J shed 7 bases, with 15 bases lying between them. CDR1 ENHRY and CDR2 SYGVKD come from the germline V gene. Written as DNA, the CDR3 is TGTGCCATCTACCATGACGGCTTGAATGAGCAGTTCTTC. Amino acids: CAIYHDGLNEQFF.

In nucleotides, the CDR3 is TGTGCCAGCAGTGGACAGGGGGAGACCCAGTACTTC. Protein: CASSGQGETQYF. This chain connects TRBV6-5 to TRBJ2-5; 9 bases agree with TRBD1. Trimming removed 5 bases from V and 5 bases from J; junction bases left unmatched: 0. Germline V lookup: CDR1 MNHEY, CDR2 SVGAGI. This CDR3 spans 12 amino acids.

The V and J genes are TRBV10-1 and TRBJ1-6; 10 nucleotides align to TRBD1. The V and J ends lost 6 bases and 7 bases, in that order; junction bases with no gene match: 9. Germline CDR1 is WNHNN and CDR2 is SYGVQD (reference sequence). CDR3 length: 16 amino acids. The CDR3 is CASRPSPGQGNSPLHF. The CDR3 coding sequence is TGCGCCAGCAGACCCTCACCGGGACAGGGGAATTCACCCCTCCACTTT.

This clonotype was found many times. This chain joins TRBV7-9 and TRBJ2-3, with D possibly called TRBD1 or TRBD2 (5 bases each). V lost 3 bases to trimming and J lost 3 bases, with 16 bases between them. Germline CDR1 and CDR2: SEHNR and FQNEAQ (reference sequence). This CDR3 is 16 amino acids long. The CDR3 coding sequence is TGTGCCAGCAGCTTCTTACTTGAGGGACGGACAGATACGCAGTATTTT. It yields the protein CASSFLLEGRTDTQYF.

In its sample, this clonotype was seen many times. This chain joins TRBV9 and TRBJ1-6; D is ambiguous. CDR1 is SGDLS and CDR2 is YYNGEE in the germline V gene. The V end lost 0 bases, the J end lost 10 bases, and 14 bases lay between the germline ends. CDR3 length equals 15 residues. DNA of the CDR3: TGTGCCAGCAGCGTAGAAAGGGAGGGAGGCTCACCCCTCCACTTT. As protein: CASSVEREGGSPLHF.

As to this clonotype: A much more abundant neighbour one base away suggests this may be a read error. The genes are TRBV6-2 or TRBV6-3 and TRBJ1-5; 9 bases align to TRBD1. The CDR3 has 15 amino acids. CDR1 MNHEY and CDR2 SVGEGT come from the germline V gene. The V segment lost 11 bases and the J segment 2 bases; nucleotides outside the gene matches: 10. The CDR3 loop is CAGARGQGGNQPQHF. As DNA, the CDR3 is TGTGCCGGCGCCCGGGGACAGGGAGGCAATCAGCCCCAGCATTTT.

The chain links TRBV2 to TRBJ2-1; perhaps D is TRBD1 or TRBD2 (5 bases each). The CDR3 is 14 residues long. V was clipped by 3 bases and J by 12 bases, with 18 bases between them. Germline values: CDR1 SNHLY, CDR2 FYNNEI. The chain's CDR3 is CASSEGASGTTQFF. The CDR3 nucleotides are TGTGCCAGCAGTGAGGGAGCGTCTGGGACCACGCAGTTCTTC.

The V gene is TRBV20-1, the J gene TRBJ2-3; D ambiguous. Trimming cost V 5 bases and J 2 bases, with 8 bases left between them. From germline, CDR1 is DFQATT and CDR2 SNEGSKA (reference sequence). This CDR3 comprises 12 residues. The CDR3 nucleotides are TGCAGTGCTCGGGCTTTCACAGATACGCAGTATTTT. Amino acid sequence: CSARAFTDTQYF.

The rearrangement uses TRBV10-3 and TRBJ1-3, with 8 positions matching TRBD1. V was pared by 5 bases and J by 4 bases, with 7 bases of the junction left unmatched. The CDR3 has 15 residues. Germline values: CDR1 ENHRY, CDR2 SYGVKD. The CDR3 nucleotides read TGTGCCATCAGTTCTCAGGGGGCATCGGGAAACACCATATATTTT. Translation gives CAISSQGASGNTIYF.